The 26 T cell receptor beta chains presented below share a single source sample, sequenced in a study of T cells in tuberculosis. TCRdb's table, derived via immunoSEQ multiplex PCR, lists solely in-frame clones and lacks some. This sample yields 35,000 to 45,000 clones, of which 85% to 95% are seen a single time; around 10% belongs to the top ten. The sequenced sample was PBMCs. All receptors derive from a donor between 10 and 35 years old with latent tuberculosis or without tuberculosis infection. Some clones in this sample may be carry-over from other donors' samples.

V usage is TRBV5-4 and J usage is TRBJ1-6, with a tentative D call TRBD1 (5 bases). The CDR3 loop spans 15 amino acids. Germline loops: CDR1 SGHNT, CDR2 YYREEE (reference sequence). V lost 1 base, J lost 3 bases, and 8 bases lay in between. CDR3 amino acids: CASSLRQLYNSPLHF. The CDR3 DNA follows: TGTGCCAGCAGCTTGCGACAGCTCTATAATTCACCCCTCCACTTT.

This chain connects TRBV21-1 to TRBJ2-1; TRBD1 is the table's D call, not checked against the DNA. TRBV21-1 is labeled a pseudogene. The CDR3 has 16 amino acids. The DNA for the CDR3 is TGTGCCAGTCCTGGCCGGGCCGAATCGGCAGGGAATGAGCAGTTCTTC. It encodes CASPGRAESAGNEQFF.

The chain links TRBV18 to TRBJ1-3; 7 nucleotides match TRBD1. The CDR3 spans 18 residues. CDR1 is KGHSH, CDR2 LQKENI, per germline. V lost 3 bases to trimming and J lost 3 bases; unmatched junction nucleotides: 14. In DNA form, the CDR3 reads TGTGCCAGCTCACCTGAATCATTCAGGGGGTTCTTTGGAAACACCATATATTTT. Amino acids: CASSPESFRGFFGNTIYF.

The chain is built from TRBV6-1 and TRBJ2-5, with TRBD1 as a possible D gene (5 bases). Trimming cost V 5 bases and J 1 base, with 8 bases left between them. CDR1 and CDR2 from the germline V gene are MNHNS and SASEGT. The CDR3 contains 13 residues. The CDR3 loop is CASSTGVQETQYF. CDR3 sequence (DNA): TGTGCCAGCAGTACAGGAGTCCAAGAGACCCAGTACTTC.

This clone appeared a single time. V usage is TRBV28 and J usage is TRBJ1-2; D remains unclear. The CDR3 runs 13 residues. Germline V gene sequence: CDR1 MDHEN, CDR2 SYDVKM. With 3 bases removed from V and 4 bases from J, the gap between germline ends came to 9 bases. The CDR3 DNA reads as TGTGCCAGCAGTTTTTATCAGTTCTATGGCTACACCTTC. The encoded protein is CASSFYQFYGYTF.

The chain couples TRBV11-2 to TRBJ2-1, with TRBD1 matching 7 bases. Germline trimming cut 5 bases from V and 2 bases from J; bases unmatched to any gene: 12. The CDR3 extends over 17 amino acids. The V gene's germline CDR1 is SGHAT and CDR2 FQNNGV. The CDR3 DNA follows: TGTGCCAGCAGCGATCCAGGGGGAACAGTCGCCTACAATGAGCAGTTCTTC. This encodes CASSDPGGTVAYNEQFF.

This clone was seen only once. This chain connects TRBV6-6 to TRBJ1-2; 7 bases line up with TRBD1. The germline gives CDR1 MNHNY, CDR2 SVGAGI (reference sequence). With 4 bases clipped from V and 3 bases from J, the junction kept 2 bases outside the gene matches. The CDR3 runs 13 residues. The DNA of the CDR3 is TGTGCCAGCAGTTCAGGGGGTGACTATGGCTACACCTTC. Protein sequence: CASSSGGDYGYTF.

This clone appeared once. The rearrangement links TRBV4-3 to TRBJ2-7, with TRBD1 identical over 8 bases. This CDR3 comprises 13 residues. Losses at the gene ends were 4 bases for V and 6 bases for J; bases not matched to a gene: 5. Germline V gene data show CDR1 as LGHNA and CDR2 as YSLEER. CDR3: CASSPTDRGEQYF. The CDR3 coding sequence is TGCGCCAGCAGCCCTACTGACAGGGGCGAGCAGTACTTC.

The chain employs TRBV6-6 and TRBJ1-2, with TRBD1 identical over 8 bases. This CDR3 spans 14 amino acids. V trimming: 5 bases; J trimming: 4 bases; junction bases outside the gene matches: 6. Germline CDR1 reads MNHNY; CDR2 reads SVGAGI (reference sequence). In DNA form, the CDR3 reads TGTGCCAGCAGTAAAGGACAGGGTGGCTATGGCTACACCTTC. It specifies CASSKGQGGYGYTF.

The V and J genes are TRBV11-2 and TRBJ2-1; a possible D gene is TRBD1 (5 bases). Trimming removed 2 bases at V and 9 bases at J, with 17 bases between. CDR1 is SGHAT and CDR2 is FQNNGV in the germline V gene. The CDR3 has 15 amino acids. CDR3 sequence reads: CASSLSGRTTGEQFF. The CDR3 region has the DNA TGTGCCAGCAGCTTAAGTGGCAGGACAACCGGTGAGCAGTTCTTC.

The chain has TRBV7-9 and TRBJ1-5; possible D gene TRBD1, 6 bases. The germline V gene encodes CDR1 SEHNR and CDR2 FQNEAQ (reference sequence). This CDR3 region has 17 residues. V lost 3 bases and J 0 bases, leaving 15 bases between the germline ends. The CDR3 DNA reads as TGTGCCAGCAGCTTTGTCGGGACATCATATAGCAATCAGCCCCAGCATTTT. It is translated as CASSFVGTSYSNQPQHF.

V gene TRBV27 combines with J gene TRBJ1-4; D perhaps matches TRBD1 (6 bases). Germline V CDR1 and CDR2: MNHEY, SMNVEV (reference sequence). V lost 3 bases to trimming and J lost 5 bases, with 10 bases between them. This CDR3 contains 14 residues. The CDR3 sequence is CASSLHRENEKLFF. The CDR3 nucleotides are TGTGCCAGCAGTTTGCACAGGGAGAATGAAAAACTGTTTTTT.

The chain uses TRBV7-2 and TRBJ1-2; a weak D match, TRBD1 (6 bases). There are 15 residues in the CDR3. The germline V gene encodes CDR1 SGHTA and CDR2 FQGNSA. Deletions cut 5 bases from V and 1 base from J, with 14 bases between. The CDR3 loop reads CASSPRPGDNYGYTF. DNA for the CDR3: TGTGCCAGCAGCCCCCGTCCAGGGGATAACTATGGCTACACCTTC. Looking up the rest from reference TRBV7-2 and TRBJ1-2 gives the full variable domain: GAGVSQSPSNKVTEKGKDVELRCDPISGHTALYWYRQSLGQGLEFLIYFQGNSAPDKSGLPSDRFSAERTGGSVSTLTIQRTQQEDSAVYLCASSPRPGDNYGYTFGSGTRLTVV.

In nucleotides, the CDR3 is TGTGCCAGCAGCTCTACAGGGAACTATGGCTACACCTTC. It translates to CASSSTGNYGYTF. The chain recombines TRBV14 with TRBJ1-2, with D possibly TRBD1 on 6 matching bases. Between the trimmed V and J ends, which lost 5 bases and 2 bases, there was a span of 9 bases. Germline lookup yields CDR1 SGHDN and CDR2 FVKESK. The CDR3 is made up of 13 amino acids.

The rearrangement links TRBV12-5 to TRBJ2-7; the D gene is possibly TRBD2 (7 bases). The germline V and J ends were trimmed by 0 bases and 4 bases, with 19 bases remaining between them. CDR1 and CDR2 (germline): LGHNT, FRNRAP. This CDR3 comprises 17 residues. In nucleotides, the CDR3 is TGTGCTAGTGGTTTGGTGCTATCTAGGGGGGGGGAGTACGAGCAGTACTTC. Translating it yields CASGLVLSRGGEYEQYF.

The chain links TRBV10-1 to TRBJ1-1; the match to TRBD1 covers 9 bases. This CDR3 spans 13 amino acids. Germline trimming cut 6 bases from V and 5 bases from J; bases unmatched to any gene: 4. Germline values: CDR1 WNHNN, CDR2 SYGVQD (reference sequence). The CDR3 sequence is CASRRQGDTEAFF. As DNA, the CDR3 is TGCGCCAGCAGGAGACAGGGGGATACTGAAGCTTTCTTT.

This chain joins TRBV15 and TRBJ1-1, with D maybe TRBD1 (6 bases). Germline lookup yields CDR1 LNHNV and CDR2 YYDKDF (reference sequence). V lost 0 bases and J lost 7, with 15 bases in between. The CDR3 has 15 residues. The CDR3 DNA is TGTGCCACCAGCAGAGACCAAGACAGGCCCCATGAAGCTTTCTTT. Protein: CATSRDQDRPHEAFF.

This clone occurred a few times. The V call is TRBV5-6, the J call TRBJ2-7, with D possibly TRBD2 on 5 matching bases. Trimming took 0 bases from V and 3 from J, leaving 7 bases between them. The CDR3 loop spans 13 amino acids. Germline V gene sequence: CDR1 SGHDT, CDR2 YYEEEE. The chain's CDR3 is CASSLGLNYEQYF. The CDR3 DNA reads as TGTGCCAGCAGCTTGGGACTAAACTACGAGCAGTACTTC.

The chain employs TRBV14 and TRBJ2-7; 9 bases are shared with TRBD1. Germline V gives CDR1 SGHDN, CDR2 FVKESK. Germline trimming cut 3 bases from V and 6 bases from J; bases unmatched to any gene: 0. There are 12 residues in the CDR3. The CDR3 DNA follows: TGTGCCAGCAGCCAGACAGGGGGCGAGCAGTACTTC. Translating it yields CASSQTGGEQYF.

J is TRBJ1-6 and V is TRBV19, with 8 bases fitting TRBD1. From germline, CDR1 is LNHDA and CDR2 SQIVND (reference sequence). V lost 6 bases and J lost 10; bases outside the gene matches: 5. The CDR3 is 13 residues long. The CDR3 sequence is CASSPTGGSPLHF. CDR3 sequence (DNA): TGTGCCAGTAGCCCTACAGGGGGATCACCCCTCCACTTT.

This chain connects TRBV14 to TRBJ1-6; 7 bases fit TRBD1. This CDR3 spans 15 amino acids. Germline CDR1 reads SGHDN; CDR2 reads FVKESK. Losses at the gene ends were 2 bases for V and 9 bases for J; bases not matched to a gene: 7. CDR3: CASSQQTGFTSPLHF. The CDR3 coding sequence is TGTGCCAGCAGCCAACAGACAGGGTTCACTTCACCCCTCCACTTT.

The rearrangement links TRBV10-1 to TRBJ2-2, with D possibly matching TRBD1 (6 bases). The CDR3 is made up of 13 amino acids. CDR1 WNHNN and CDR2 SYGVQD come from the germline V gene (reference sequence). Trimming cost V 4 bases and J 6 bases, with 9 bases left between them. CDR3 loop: CASSGGGSGELFF. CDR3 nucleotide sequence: TGCGCCAGCAGTGGTGGGGGCTCCGGGGAGCTGTTTTTT.

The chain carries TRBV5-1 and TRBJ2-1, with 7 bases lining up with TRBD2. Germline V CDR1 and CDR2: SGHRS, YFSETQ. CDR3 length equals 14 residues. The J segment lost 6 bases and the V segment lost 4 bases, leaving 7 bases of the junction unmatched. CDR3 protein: CASSPRTSPNEQFF. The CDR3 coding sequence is TGCGCCAGCAGCCCCAGGACTAGTCCCAATGAGCAGTTCTTC. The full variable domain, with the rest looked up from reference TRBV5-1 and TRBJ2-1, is KAGVTQTPRYLIKTRGQQVTLSCSPISGHRSVSWYQQTPGQGLQFLFEYFSETQRNKGNFPGRFSGRQFSNSRSEMNVSTLELGDSALYLCASSPRTSPNEQFFGPGTRLTVL.

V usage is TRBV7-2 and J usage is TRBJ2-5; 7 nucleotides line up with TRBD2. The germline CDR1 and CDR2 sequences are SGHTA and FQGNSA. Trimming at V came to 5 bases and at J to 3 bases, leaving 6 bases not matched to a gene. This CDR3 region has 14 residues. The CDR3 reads CASSIRLAEETQYF. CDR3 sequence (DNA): TGTGCCAGCAGCATTCGACTAGCTGAAGAGACCCAGTACTTC.

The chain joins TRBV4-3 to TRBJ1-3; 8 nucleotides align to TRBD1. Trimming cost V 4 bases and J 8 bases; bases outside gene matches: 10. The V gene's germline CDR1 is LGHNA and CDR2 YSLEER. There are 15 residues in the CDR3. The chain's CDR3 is CASSRKTGDGDTIYF. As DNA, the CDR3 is TGCGCCAGCAGCCGAAAGACAGGGGATGGGGACACCATATATTTT.

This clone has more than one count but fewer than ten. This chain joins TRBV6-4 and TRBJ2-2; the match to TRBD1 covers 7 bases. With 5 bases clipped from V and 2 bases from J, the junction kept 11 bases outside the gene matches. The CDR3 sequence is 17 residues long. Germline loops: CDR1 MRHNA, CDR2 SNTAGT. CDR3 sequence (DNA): TGTGCCAGCAGTTCTACGGGGACAGAGACTAACACCGGGGAGCTGTTTTTT. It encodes CASSSTGTETNTGELFF.